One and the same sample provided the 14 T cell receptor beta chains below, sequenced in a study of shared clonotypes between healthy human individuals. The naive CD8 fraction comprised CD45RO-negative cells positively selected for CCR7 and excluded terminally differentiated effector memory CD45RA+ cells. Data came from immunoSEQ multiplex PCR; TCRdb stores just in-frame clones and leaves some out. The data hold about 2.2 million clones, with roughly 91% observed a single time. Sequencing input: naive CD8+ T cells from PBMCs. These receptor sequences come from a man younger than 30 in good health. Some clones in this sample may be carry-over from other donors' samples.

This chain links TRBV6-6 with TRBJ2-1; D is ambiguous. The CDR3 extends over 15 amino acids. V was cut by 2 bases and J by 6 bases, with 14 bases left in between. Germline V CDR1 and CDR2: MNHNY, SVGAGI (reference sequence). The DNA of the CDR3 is TGTGCCAGCAGTTACGGTTTTGTGGGGTCCAATGAGCAGTTCTTC. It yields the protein CASSYGFVGSNEQFF.

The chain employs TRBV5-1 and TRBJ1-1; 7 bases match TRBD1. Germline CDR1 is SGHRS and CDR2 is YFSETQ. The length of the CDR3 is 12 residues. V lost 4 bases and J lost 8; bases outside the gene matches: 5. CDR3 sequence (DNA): TGCGCCAGCAGCGGGCCGGGACAGGAAGCTTTCTTT. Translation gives CASSGPGQEAFF.

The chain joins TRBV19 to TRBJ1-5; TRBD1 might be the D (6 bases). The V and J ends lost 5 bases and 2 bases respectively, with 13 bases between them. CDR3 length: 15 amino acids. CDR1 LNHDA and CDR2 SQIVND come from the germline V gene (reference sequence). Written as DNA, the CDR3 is TGTGCCAGTAGTGTCAAACAGGGCGGCAATCAGCCCCAGCATTTT. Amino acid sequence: CASSVKQGGNQPQHF.

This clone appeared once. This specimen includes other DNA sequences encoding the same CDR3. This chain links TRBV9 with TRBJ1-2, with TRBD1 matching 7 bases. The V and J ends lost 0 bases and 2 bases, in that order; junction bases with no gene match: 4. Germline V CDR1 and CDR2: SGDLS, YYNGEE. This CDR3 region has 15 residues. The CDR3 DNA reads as TGTGCCAGCAGCGTAGGAGGGGGACAGAACTATGGCTACACCTTC. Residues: CASSVGGGQNYGYTF.

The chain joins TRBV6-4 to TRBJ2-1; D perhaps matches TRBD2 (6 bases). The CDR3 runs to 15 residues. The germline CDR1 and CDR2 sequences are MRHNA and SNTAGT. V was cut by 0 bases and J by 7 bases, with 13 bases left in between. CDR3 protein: CASSDSGGNGNEQFF. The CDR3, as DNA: TGTGCCAGCAGTGACTCGGGCGGGAATGGAAATGAGCAGTTCTTC.

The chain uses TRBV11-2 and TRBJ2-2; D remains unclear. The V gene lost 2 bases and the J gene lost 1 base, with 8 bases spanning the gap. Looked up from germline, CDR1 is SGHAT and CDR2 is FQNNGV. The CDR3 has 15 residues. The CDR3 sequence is CASSLIPENTGELFF. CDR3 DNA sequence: TGTGCCAGCAGCTTAATCCCAGAGAACACCGGGGAGCTGTTTTTT. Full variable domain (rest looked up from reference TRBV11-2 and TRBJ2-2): EAGVAQSPRYKIIEKRQSVAFWCNPISGHATLYWYQQILGQGPKLLIQFQNNGVVDDSQLPKDRFSAERLKGVDSTLKIQPAKLEDSAVYLCASSLIPENTGELFFGEGSRLTVL.

The CDR3 loop reads CASSPWETQYF. Written as DNA, the CDR3 is TGTGCCAGCAGCCCCTGGGAGACCCAGTACTTC. The J gene is TRBJ2-5, the V gene TRBV7-9; D ambiguous. V was cut by 5 bases and J by 5 bases, with 6 bases left in between. The germline V gene has CDR1 SEHNR and CDR2 FQNEAQ (reference sequence). The length of the CDR3 is 11 residues.

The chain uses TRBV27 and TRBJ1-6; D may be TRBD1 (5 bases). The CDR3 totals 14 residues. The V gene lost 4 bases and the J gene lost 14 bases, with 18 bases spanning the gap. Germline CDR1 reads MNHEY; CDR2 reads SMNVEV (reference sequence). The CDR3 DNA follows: TGTGCCAGCAGTTCCCCCTCGGGGACGGCGGCCCTCCACTTT. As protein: CASSSPSGTAALHF.

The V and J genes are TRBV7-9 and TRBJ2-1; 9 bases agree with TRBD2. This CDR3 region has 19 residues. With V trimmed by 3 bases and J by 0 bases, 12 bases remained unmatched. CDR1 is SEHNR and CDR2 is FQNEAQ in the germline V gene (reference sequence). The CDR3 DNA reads TGTGCCAGCAGCTTTACCCGTCTAGCGGGGCCTAGCTCCTACAATGAGCAGTTCTTC. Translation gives CASSFTRLAGPSSYNEQFF.

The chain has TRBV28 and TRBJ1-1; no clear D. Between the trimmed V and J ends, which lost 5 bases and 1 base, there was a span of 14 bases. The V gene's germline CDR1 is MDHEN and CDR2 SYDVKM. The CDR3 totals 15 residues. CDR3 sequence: CASSPWGRRNTEAFF. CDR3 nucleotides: TGTGCCAGCAGTCCCTGGGGTAGGCGGAACACTGAAGCTTTCTTT.

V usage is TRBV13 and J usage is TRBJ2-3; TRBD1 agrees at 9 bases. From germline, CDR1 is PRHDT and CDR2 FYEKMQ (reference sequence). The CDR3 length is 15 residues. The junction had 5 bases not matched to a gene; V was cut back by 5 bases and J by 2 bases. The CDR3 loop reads CASSLRTGDTDTQYF. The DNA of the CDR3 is TGTGCCAGCAGCCTCCGGACAGGGGACACAGATACGCAGTATTTT.

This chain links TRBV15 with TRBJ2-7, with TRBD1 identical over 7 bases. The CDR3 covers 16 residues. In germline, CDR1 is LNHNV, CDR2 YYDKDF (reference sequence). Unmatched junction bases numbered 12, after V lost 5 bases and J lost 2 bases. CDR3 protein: CATSERGPGSPYEQYF. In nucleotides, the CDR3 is TGTGCCACCAGCGAGAGGGGGCCAGGCAGTCCCTACGAGCAGTACTTC.

The CDR3 DNA is TGTGCCAGCAGCAAGCGGACAGGGGGGTTTTGGAATGAGCAGTTCTTC. It encodes CASSKRTGGFWNEQFF. The chain carries TRBV9 and TRBJ2-1; 10 nucleotides align to TRBD1. Germline V gene lookup returns CDR1 SGDLS and CDR2 YYNGEE. The J segment lost 7 bases and the V segment lost 4 bases, leaving 11 bases of the junction unmatched. CDR3 length: 16 residues.

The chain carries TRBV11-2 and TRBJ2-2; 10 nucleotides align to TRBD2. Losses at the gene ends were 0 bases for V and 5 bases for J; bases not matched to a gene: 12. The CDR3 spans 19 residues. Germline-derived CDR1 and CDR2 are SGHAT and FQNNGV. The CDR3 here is CASSLDIRLAGVLTGELFF. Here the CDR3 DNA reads TGTGCCAGCAGCTTAGATATTCGGCTAGCGGGAGTGTTGACCGGGGAGCTGTTTTTT.